Listed below are T cell receptor beta chains from one sample, sequenced in a study of blood T cell repertoires in COVID-19. Method: immunoSEQ multiplex PCR; TCRdb's copy keeps in-frame clones and lacks some. This table has 150,000 to 200,000 clones, approximately 80% appearing once. The sequencing input was PBMCs or T cells enriched from blood (not recorded which). The receptors here all came from a woman in her sixties or seventies who had recovered from COVID-19. The CDR3 runs from the conserved cysteine through the conserved F or W. The D gene is left open where the match is weak. Expanded clones get a size class; other rows say once, few or many, or leave the size out.

D gene: TRBD2; J gene: TRBJ2-4; clone size: NA; V gene: TRBV7-2; CDR3 protein: CASSLGLAGGSINIQYF; CDR3 DNA: TGTGCCAGCAGCTTAGGACTAGCGGGAGGGTCGATAAACATTCAGTACTTC
D gene: NA; J gene: TRBJ1-2; clone size: NA; V gene: TRBV7-2; CDR3 protein: CASSLGGSGYGYTF; CDR3 DNA: TGTGCCAGCAGCTTAGGGGGATCAGGGTATGGCTACACCTTC
D gene: NA; J gene: TRBJ1-1; clone size: NA; V gene: TRBV6-5; CDR3 protein: CASRRGLNTEAFF; CDR3 DNA: TGTGCCAGCCGCAGGGGCTTGAACACTGAAGCTTTCTTT
D gene: NA; J gene: TRBJ1-3; clone size: NA; V gene: TRBV18; CDR3 protein: CASSQTGRSGNTIYF; CDR3 DNA: TGTGCCAGCTCACAAACAGGTCGCTCTGGAAACACCATATATTTT
D gene: NA; J gene: TRBJ2-2; clone size: NA; V gene: TRBV20-1; CDR3 protein: CSASRRANTGELFF; CDR3 DNA: TGCAGTGCTAGTCGGCGGGCCAACACCGGGGAGCTGTTTTTT
D gene: NA; J gene: TRBJ1-4; clone size: NA; V gene: TRBV4-2; CDR3 protein: CASSQDRTVANEKLFF; CDR3 DNA: TGTGCCAGCAGCCAAGATAGGACAGTGGCTAATGAAAAACTGTTTTTT
D gene: NA; J gene: TRBJ1-2; clone size: NA; V gene: TRBV24-1; CDR3 protein: CATSDPLYGYTF; CDR3 DNA: TGTGCCACCAGTGACCCCCTTTATGGCTACACCTTC
D gene: TRBD2; J gene: TRBJ2-1; clone size: once; V gene: TRBV7-2; CDR3 protein: CASSTHSGAYNEQFF; CDR3 DNA: TGTGCCAGCAGCACCCATAGCGGGGCTTACAATGAGCAGTTCTTC
D gene: NA; J gene: TRBJ1-2; clone size: NA; V gene: TRBV25-1; CDR3 protein: CASKGDTNYGYTF; CDR3 DNA: TGTGCCAGCAAAGGGGACACTAACTATGGCTACACCTTC
D gene: NA; J gene: TRBJ1-6; clone size: few; V gene: TRBV19; CDR3 protein: CASTRTGSNSPLHF; CDR3 DNA: TGTGCCAGTACCCGCACAGGGTCTAATTCACCCCTCCACTTT
D gene: TRBD2; J gene: TRBJ2-2; clone size: NA; V gene: TRBV19; CDR3 protein: CASTPGLARNTGELFF; CDR3 DNA: TGTGCCAGTACCCCCGGACTAGCGCGGAACACCGGGGAGCTGTTTTTT
D gene: TRBD2; J gene: TRBJ2-3; clone size: NA; V gene: TRBV4-1; CDR3 protein: CASSQGQSSGLAGTREYF; CDR3 DNA: TGCGCCAGCAGCCAGGGCCAATCGTCGGGACTAGCGGGGACCCGGGAGTATTTT
D gene: NA; J gene: TRBJ1-2; clone size: once; V gene: TRBV28; CDR3 protein: CASSFGGYGYTF; CDR3 DNA: TGTGCCAGCAGTTTCGGCGGCTATGGCTACACCTTC
D gene: TRBD1; J gene: TRBJ1-1; clone size: once; V gene: TRBV19; CDR3 protein: CASIPPRARGHTEAFF; CDR3 DNA: TGTGCCAGTATCCCACCCCGGGCCAGGGGGCACACTGAAGCTTTCTTT
D gene: NA; J gene: TRBJ2-1; clone size: NA; V gene: TRBV4-2; CDR3 protein: CASSQVSSRGISYNEQFF; CDR3 DNA: TGTGCCAGCAGCCAAGTGTCTAGCCGAGGGATCTCCTACAATGAGCAGTTCTTC
D gene: NA; J gene: TRBJ2-3; clone size: NA; V gene: TRBV27; CDR3 protein: CASSQIGVYTDTQYF; CDR3 DNA: TGTGCCAGCAGTCAAATCGGGGTTTACACAGATACGCAGTATTTT
D gene: TRBD1; J gene: TRBJ1-4; clone size: NA; V gene: TRBV5-5; CDR3 protein: CASSLAGQVDEKLFF; CDR3 DNA: TGTGCCAGCAGCTTGGCCGGACAGGTAGACGAAAAACTGTTTTTT
D gene: NA; J gene: TRBJ1-1; clone size: NA; V gene: TRBV2; CDR3 protein: CASGLTETTEAFF; CDR3 DNA: TGTGCCAGCGGTCTGACAGAGACCACTGAAGCTTTCTTT
D gene: NA; J gene: TRBJ1-4; clone size: NA; V gene: TRBV29-1; CDR3 protein: CSVDGGSRGKLFF; CDR3 DNA: TGCAGCGTTGACGGTGGTAGTCGGGGAAAACTGTTTTTT
D gene: NA; J gene: TRBJ1-2; clone size: NA; V gene: TRBV27; CDR3 protein: CASRISGAGYTF; CDR3 DNA: TGTGCCAGCAGGATTTCAGGGGCTGGCTACACCTTC
D gene: NA; J gene: TRBJ1-3; clone size: NA; V gene: TRBV7-2; CDR3 protein: CASRPGGVNTIYF; CDR3 DNA: TGTGCCAGCAGACCGGGGGGGGTGAACACCATATATTTT
D gene: TRBD2; J gene: TRBJ2-5; clone size: NA; V gene: TRBV6-1; CDR3 protein: CASSELRGGETQYF; CDR3 DNA: TGTGCCAGCAGTGAACTGAGGGGAGGGGAGACCCAGTACTTC
D gene: TRBD2; J gene: TRBJ2-5; clone size: NA; V gene: TRBV2; CDR3 protein: CASIFGSGLQETQYF; CDR3 DNA: TGTGCCAGCATATTTGGTAGCGGGCTCCAAGAGACCCAGTACTTC
D gene: TRBD2; J gene: TRBJ2-7; clone size: once; V gene: TRBV5-5; CDR3 protein: CASSLAAGGTYEQYF; CDR3 DNA: TGTGCCAGCAGCTTGGCGGCGGGAGGCACCTACGAGCAGTACTTC
D gene: NA; J gene: TRBJ1-2; clone size: few; V gene: TRBV4-1; CDR3 protein: CASSQGSQGGGYTF; CDR3 DNA: TGCGCCAGCAGCCAAGGCAGCCAGGGTGGTGGCTACACCTTC
D gene: NA; J gene: TRBJ2-5; clone size: NA; V gene: TRBV6-5; CDR3 protein: CASSYPSGSGETQYF; CDR3 DNA: TGTGCCAGCAGTTACCCTTCGGGGTCCGGAGAGACCCAGTACTTC
D gene: NA; J gene: TRBJ2-5; clone size: NA; V gene: TRBV28; CDR3 protein: CATVELHGSTETQYF; CDR3 DNA: TGTGCTACGGTTGAGCTACACGGGAGCACGGAGACCCAGTACTTC
D gene: TRBD1; J gene: TRBJ1-5; clone size: NA; V gene: TRBV10-3; CDR3 protein: CAISESMGRGSQPQHF; CDR3 DNA: TGTGCCATCAGTGAGTCGATGGGCAGGGGGTCTCAGCCCCAGCATTTT
D gene: TRBD2; J gene: TRBJ2-7; clone size: once; V gene: TRBV6-2/TRBV6-3; CDR3 protein: CASSLMVASGSNEQYF; CDR3 DNA: TGTGCCAGCAGTTTGATGGTGGCGAGCGGGAGTAACGAGCAGTACTTC
D gene: TRBD2; J gene: TRBJ2-1; clone size: NA; V gene: TRBV5-1; CDR3 protein: CASSLFTSGGNEQFF; CDR3 DNA: TGCGCCAGCAGCTTGTTCACTAGCGGGGGCAATGAGCAGTTCTTC
D gene: NA; J gene: TRBJ2-1; clone size: NA; V gene: TRBV1; CDR3 protein: CTSSQVNSPGLSLRGSYNEQFF; CDR3 DNA: TGCACCAGCAGCCAGGTAAATTCTCCGGGACTATCCCTGCGGGGCTCCTACAATGAGCAGTTCTTC
D gene: NA; J gene: TRBJ2-1; clone size: NA; V gene: TRBV6-5; CDR3 protein: CASGPRGLTIHEQFF; CDR3 DNA: TGTGCCAGCGGGCCTAGGGGCCTCACAATACATGAGCAGTTCTTC
D gene: NA; J gene: TRBJ1-2; clone size: NA; V gene: TRBV6-5; CDR3 protein: CASNEGGQFYGYTF; CDR3 DNA: TGTGCCAGCAACGAAGGTGGGCAGTTCTATGGCTACACCTTC
D gene: TRBD1; J gene: TRBJ2-2; clone size: once; V gene: TRBV4-1; CDR3 protein: CASSQTGQGANTGELFF; CDR3 DNA: TGCGCCAGCAGCCAGACGGGACAGGGGGCGAACACCGGGGAGCTGTTTTTT
D gene: NA; J gene: TRBJ2-7; clone size: NA; V gene: TRBV15; CDR3 protein: CATSRPGQTTYEQYF; CDR3 DNA: TGTGCCACCAGCAGACCGGGACAAACGACCTACGAGCAGTACTTC
D gene: NA; J gene: TRBJ1-6; clone size: NA; V gene: TRBV4-2; CDR3 protein: CASSQDRRGGPTPLHF; CDR3 DNA: TGTGCCAGCAGCCAAGATCGTCGGGGAGGACCGACACCCCTCCACTTT
D gene: NA; J gene: TRBJ2-7; clone size: NA; V gene: TRBV7-6; CDR3 protein: CASSLASLGGEQYF; CDR3 DNA: TGTGCCAGCAGTCTTGCAAGTTTAGGGGGCGAGCAGTACTTC
D gene: NA; J gene: TRBJ2-1; clone size: NA; V gene: TRBV13; CDR3 protein: CASSLVGMAEGYNEQFF; CDR3 DNA: TGTGCCAGCAGCTTAGTTGGTATGGCGGAGGGATACAATGAGCAGTTCTTC
D gene: TRBD1; J gene: TRBJ1-2; clone size: NA; V gene: TRBV3-1/TRBV3-2; CDR3 protein: CASSQDGTGGIHTF; CDR3 DNA: TGTGCCAGCAGCCAAGATGGGACAGGTGGAATTCACACCTTC
D gene: NA; J gene: TRBJ2-7; clone size: NA; V gene: TRBV10-2; CDR3 protein: CASSESTPAGEQYF; CDR3 DNA: TGCGCCAGCAGTGAGTCGACCCCCGCGGGGGAGCAGTACTTC
D gene: NA; J gene: TRBJ1-2; clone size: NA; V gene: TRBV11-2; CDR3 protein: CASSYTGTGYTF; CDR3 DNA: TGTGCCAGCAGCTATACAGGGACTGGCTACACCTTC
D gene: NA; J gene: TRBJ2-3; clone size: NA; V gene: TRBV12-5; CDR3 protein: CASGAGLSTDTQYF; CDR3 DNA: TGTGCTAGTGGGGCGGGACTTAGCACAGATACGCAGTATTTT
D gene: NA; J gene: TRBJ2-5; clone size: NA; V gene: TRBV7-9; CDR3 protein: CASSVGSGETQYF; CDR3 DNA: TGTGCCAGCAGCGTAGGGAGCGGGGAGACCCAGTACTTC
D gene: NA; J gene: TRBJ2-6; clone size: NA; V gene: TRBV19; CDR3 protein: CASGESSFNVLTF; CDR3 DNA: TGTGCCAGCGGGGAGTCGTCTTTCAACGTCCTGACTTTC
D gene: NA; J gene: TRBJ2-7; clone size: NA; V gene: TRBV30; CDR3 protein: CAWNGRGYEQYF; CDR3 DNA: TGTGCCTGGAACGGCAGGGGTTACGAGCAGTACTTC